This T cell receptor (beta chain) was sequenced in a study of PD-1 blockade in mismatch repair-deficient tumors. Study overall: Enrolled about 2012-2017, patients had progressing, pretreated mismatch repair-deficient cancers of around twelve types.

Only in-frame clones appear in the TCRdb table, and some are missing; sequencing was by immunoSEQ multiplex PCR. The sample holds 100,000 or so clones, 82% seen once. Germline CDR1 reads SGHRS; CDR2 reads YFSETQ. The junction had 7 bases not matched to a gene; V was cut back by 0 bases and J by 8 bases. This CDR3 contains 16 residues. The starting material was peripheral blood, obtained about 33 weeks after starting pembrolizumab. This receptor was taken from an adult with mismatch repair-deficient cancer. The chain recombines TRBV5-1 with TRBJ2-1, with 11 nucleotides matching TRBD2. The CDR3 DNA is TGCGCCAGCAGCTTGGTAGTCCTAGCGGGAGGCTATGAGCAGTTCTTC. Protein: CASSLVVLAGGYEQFF.